This TCR beta chain was profiled in a study of T cells in Graves' hyperthyroidism and ophthalmopathy. Amplification yielded TCR beta CDR3 regions, with RNA transcripts as the source. TCR CDR3 regions were first amplified by RT-PCR with HTBI primers. TCRdb reanalysed the multiplex PCR reads using MiXCR and keeps one entry per CDR3 protein. The sample yields hundreds of thousands of distinct CDR3 sequences, approximately 16% seen once. Per germline, CDR1 SGHAT and CDR2 FQNNGV. The CDR3 consists of 12 residues. Trimming took off 6 bases at V and 4 bases at J, with 9 bases between the two ends. The chain combines TRBV11-2 with TRBJ2-5; possibly TRBD2 for D (6 bases). The TCR comes from a man in his forties or fifties with Graves' hyperthyroidism. What was sequenced was blood. In DNA, the CDR3 is TGTGCCAGCAGTTCGGAGGGAGAGACCCAGTACTTC. Encoded protein: CASSSEGETQYF.